This T cell receptor (beta chain) was recovered during a study of vaccination and CD4 T cells after COVID-19. Overall study: Following dose two, a median around 69 days (range 14 to 241) passed before post-vaccine samples were taken.

An Oncomine TCR Beta short-read assay was used to sequence the DNA from cultured CD4+ T cells. A single record per CDR3 protein comes from TCRdb applying MiXCR to the PCR reads. This repertoire shows some 3,000 distinct CDR3 sequences, 75% to 85% found once; its top ten account for around 39%. About this clonotype: What it binds is not known.

The treatment: roughly ten-day PBMC culture with coronavirus spike peptide pools or control peptides (ViraFEST assay). The V gene's germline CDR1 is LNHDA and CDR2 SQIVND (reference sequence). The CDR3 runs 14 residues. V dropped 8 bases and J dropped 4 bases, with 17 bases sitting between them. Sequencing was carried out using CD4+ T cells from blood, cultured in vitro. This chain uses TRBV19 with TRBJ1-2, with a weak D call TRBD1 (5 bases). The TCR originated in a human donor who had recovered from COVID-19. The DNA for the CDR3 is TGTGCCAGTGACACTCCGGGACGAAGCTATGGCTACACCTTC. Its protein is CASDTPGRSYGYTF.